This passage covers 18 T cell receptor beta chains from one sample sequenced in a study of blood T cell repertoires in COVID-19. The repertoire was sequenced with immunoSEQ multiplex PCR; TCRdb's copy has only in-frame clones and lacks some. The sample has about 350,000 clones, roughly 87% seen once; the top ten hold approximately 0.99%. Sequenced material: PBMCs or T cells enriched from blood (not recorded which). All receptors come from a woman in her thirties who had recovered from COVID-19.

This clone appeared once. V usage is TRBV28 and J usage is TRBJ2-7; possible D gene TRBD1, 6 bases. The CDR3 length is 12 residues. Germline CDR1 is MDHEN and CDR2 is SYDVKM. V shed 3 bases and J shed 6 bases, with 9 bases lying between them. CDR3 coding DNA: TGTGCCAGCAGTTTGGGGGCTCGCGAGCAGTACTTC. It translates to CASSLGAREQYF.

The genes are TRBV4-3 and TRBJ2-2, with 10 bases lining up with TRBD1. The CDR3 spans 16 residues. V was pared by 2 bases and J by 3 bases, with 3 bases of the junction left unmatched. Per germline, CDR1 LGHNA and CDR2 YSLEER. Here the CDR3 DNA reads TGCGCCAGCAGCCAACGGACAGGGGGACACACCGGGGAGCTGTTTTTT. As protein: CASSQRTGGHTGELFF.

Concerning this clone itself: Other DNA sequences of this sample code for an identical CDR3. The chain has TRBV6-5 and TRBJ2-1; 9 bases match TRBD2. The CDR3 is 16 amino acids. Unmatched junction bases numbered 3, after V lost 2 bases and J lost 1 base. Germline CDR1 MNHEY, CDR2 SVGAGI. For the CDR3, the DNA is TGTGCCAGCAGTTACCTGACTAGCGGATCCTACAATGAGCAGTTCTTC. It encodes CASSYLTSGSYNEQFF.

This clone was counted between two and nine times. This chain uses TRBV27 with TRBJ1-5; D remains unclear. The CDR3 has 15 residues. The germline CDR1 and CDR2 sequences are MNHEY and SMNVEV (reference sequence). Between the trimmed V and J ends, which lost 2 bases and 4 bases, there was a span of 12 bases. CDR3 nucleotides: TGTGCCAGCAGTTTAGTTCCAGGATTTAATCAGCCCCAGCATTTT. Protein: CASSLVPGFNQPQHF.

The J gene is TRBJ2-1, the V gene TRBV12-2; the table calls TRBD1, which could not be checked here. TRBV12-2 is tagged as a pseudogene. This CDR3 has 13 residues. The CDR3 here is CASRLTGSNEQFF. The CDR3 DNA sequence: TGTGCAAGTCGCTTAACAGGGAGCAATGAGCAGTTCTTC.

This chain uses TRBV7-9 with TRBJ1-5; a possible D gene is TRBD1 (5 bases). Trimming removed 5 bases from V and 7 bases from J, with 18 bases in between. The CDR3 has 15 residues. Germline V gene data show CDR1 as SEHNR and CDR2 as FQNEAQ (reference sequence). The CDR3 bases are TGTGCCAGCAGCGAATCCTGGCAGGGAGGACAGCCCCAGCATTTT. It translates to CASSESWQGGQPQHF.

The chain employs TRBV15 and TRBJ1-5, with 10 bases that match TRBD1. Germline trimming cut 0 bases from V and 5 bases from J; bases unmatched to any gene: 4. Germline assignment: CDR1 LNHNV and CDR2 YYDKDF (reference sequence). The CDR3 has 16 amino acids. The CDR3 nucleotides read TGTGCCACCAGCAGAGAGGGACAGGGGAGCCATCAGCCCCAGCATTTT. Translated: CATSREGQGSHQPQHF.

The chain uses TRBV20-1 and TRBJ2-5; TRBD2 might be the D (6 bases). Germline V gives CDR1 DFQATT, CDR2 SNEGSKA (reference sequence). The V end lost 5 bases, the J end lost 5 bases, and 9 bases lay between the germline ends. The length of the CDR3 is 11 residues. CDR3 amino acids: CSAGAGETQYF. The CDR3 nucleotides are TGCAGTGCTGGTGCGGGGGAGACCCAGTACTTC.

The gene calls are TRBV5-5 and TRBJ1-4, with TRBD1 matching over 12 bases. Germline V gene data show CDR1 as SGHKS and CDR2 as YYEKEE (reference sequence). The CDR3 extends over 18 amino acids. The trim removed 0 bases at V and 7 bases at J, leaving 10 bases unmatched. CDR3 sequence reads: CASSLVVGTGGEGEKLFF. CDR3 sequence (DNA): TGTGCCAGCAGCTTGGTAGTGGGGACAGGGGGCGAAGGTGAAAAACTGTTTTTT. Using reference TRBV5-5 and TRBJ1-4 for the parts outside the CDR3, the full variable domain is DAGVTQSPTHLIKTRGQQVTLRCSPISGHKSVSWYQQVLGQGPQFIFQYYEKEERGRGNFPDRFSARQFPNYSSELNVNALLLGDSALYLCASSLVVGTGGEGEKLFFGSGTQLSVL.

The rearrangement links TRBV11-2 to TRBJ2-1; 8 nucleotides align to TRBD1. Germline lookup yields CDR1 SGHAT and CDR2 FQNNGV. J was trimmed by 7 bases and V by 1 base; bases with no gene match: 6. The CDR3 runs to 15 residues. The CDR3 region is CASSLVPRGRNEQFF. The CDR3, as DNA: TGTGCCAGCAGCTTAGTTCCCAGGGGGCGGAATGAGCAGTTCTTC.

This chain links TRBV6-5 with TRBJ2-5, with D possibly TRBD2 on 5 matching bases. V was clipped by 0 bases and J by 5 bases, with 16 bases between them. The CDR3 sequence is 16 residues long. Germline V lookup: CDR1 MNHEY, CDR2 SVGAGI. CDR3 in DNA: TGTGCCAGCAGTTACTCGACGTCGGAGGAGCGGGAGACCCAGTACTTC. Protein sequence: CASSYSTSEERETQYF.

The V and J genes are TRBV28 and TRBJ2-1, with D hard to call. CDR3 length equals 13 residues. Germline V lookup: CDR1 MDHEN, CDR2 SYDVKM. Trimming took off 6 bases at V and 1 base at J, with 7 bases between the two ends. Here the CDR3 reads CASRVQSYNEQFF. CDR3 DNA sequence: TGTGCCAGCAGAGTGCAGTCCTACAATGAGCAGTTCTTC.

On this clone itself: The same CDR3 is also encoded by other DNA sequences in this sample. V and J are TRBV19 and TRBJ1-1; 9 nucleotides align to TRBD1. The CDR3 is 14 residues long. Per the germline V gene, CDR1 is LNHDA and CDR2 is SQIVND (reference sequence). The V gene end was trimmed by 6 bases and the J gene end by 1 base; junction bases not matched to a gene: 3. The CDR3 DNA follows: TGTGCCAGTAGCACAGGGGGCGCGAACACTGAAGCTTTCTTT. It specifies CASSTGGANTEAFF.

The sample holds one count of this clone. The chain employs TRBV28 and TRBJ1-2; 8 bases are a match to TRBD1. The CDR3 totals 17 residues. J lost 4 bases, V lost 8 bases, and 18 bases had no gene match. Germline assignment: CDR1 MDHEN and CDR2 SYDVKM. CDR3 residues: CASESNPGTGRTYGYTF. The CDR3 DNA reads TGTGCCAGCGAATCGAACCCCGGGACAGGACGGACCTATGGCTACACCTTC.

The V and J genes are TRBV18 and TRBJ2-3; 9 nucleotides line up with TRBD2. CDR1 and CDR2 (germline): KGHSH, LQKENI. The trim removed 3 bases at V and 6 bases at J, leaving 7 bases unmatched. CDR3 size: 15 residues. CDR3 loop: CASSPASGVSDTQYF. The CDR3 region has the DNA TGTGCCAGCTCACCCGCTAGCGGGGTTTCGGATACGCAGTATTTT.

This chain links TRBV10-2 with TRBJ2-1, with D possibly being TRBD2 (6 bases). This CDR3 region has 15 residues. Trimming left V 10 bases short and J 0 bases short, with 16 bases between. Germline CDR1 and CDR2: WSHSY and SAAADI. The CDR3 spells CATQELASSYNEQFF. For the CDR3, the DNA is TGCGCCACACAAGAGCTAGCGAGCTCCTACAATGAGCAGTTCTTC.

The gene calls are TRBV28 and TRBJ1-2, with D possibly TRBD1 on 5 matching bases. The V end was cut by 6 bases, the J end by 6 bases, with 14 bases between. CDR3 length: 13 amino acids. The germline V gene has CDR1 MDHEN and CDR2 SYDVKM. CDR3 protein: CASSKDSLDGYTF. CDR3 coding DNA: TGTGCCAGCAGCAAAGACAGTTTAGATGGCTACACCTTC.

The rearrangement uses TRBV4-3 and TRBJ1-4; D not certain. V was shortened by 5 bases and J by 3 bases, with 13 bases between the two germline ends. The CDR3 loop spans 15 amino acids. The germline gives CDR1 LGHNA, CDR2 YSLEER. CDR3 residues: CASSARVGPNEKLFF. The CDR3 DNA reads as TGCGCCAGCAGCGCGAGGGTTGGACCTAATGAAAAACTGTTTTTT.